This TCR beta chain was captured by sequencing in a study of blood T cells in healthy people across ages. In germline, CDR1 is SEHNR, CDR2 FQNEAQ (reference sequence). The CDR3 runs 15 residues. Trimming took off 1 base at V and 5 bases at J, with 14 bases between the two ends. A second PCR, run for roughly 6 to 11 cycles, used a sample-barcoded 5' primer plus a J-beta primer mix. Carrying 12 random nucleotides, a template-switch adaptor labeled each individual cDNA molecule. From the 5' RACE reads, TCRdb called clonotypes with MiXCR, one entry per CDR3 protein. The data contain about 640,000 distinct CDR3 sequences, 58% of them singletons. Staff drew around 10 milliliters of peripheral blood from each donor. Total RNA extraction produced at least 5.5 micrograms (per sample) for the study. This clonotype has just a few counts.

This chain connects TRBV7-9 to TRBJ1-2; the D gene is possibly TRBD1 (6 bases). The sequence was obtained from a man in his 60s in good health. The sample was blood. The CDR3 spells CASSLGIRDKYGYTF. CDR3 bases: TGTGCCAGCAGCTTAGGGATCCGGGACAAATATGGCTACACCTTC.